The 22 T cell receptor beta chains presented below share a single source sample, sequenced in a study of identical twins. TCRdb fed the 5' RACE reads into MiXCR, producing one record per CDR3 protein. The repertoire includes about 700,000 distinct CDR3 sequences, roughly 8% of them detected once, and around 0.98% sits in the top ten. The data also belong to a second study, concerning yellow fever vaccine responses in identical twins.

Sequenced: PBMCs. The source of these receptors is a woman aged 18-30 years in good health.

The gene calls are TRBV12-3 or TRBV12-4 and TRBJ2-5; D is uncertain. There are 14 residues in the CDR3. The ends were cut back, 5 bases at V and 5 bases at J, with 15 bases in the middle. The CDR3 DNA reads TGTGCCAGCAGTCCTGAGCCGTCTGGGGAGACCCAGTACTTC. It yields the protein CASSPEPSGETQYF.

This clonotype was found a few times. The chain uses TRBV20-1 and TRBJ2-3, with TRBD2 identical over 10 bases. V lost 6 bases to trimming and J lost 4 bases; unmatched junction nucleotides: 4. Germline V gene data show CDR1 as DFQATT and CDR2 as SNEGSKA (reference sequence). The CDR3 is 13 amino acids. The CDR3 reads CSAPSGRADTQYF. CDR3 nucleotides: TGCAGTGCACCCAGCGGGAGGGCAGATACGCAGTATTTT.

This clonotype was observed a few times. The genes are TRBV28 and TRBJ1-5; the match to TRBD1 covers 7 bases. Per the germline V gene, CDR1 is MDHEN and CDR2 is SYDVKM. The V gene end was trimmed by 3 bases and the J gene end by 4 bases; junction bases not matched to a gene: 6. The CDR3 is 15 residues long. The CDR3 nucleotides are TGTGCCAGCAGTTTCGACAGGGCCGCGAATCAGCCCCAGCATTTT. This gives the protein CASSFDRAANQPQHF.

The chain has TRBV7-9 and TRBJ2-3; the D call may be TRBD1 or TRBD2 (5 bases each). Germline CDR1 is SEHNR and CDR2 is FQNEAQ (reference sequence). V lost 5 bases to trimming and J lost 2 bases, with 17 bases between them. This CDR3 spans 16 amino acids. This CDR3 is CASSGGRGNHTDTQYF. The CDR3 DNA follows: TGTGCCAGCAGCGGGGGTCGTGGGAACCACACAGATACGCAGTATTTT.

This clonotype has only a few counts. This chain joins TRBV4-3 and TRBJ2-4; 8 bases line up with TRBD2. CDR3 size: 15 residues. The J segment lost 7 bases and the V segment lost 0 bases, leaving 5 bases of the junction unmatched. CDR1 LGHNA and CDR2 YSLEER come from the germline V gene. CDR3 bases: TGCGCCAGCAGCCAAGAGGCGGGAGGTTTCAACATTCAGTACTTC. Translation gives CASSQEAGGFNIQYF.

The chain uses TRBV7-8 and TRBJ2-7; either TRBD1 or TRBD2 may supply D (5 bases each). The germline V gene has CDR1 SGHVS and CDR2 FQNEAQ. Trimming stripped 1 base from V and 7 bases from J, with 20 bases between. This CDR3 is built from 16 residues. The CDR3 bases are TGTGCCAGCAGCTTAGATTTTCTGGGGACCAGGCGGGAGCAGTACTTC. Its translation is CASSLDFLGTRREQYF. The full variable domain, with the rest looked up from reference TRBV7-8 and TRBJ2-7, is GAGVSQSPRYKVAKRGQDVALRCDPISGHVSLFWYQQALGQGPEFLTYFQNEAQLDKSGLPSDRFFAERPEGSVSTLKIQRTQQEDSAVYLCASSLDFLGTRREQYFGPGTRLTVT.

This clonotype has a handful of counts. The chain carries TRBV6-1 and TRBJ1-5; TRBD1 might be the D (6 bases). CDR3 size: 15 residues. In germline, CDR1 is MNHNS, CDR2 SASEGT. V lost 0 bases to trimming and J lost 7 bases, with 13 bases between them. CDR3 protein: CASSEAPQGGQPQHF. CDR3 bases: TGTGCCAGCAGTGAAGCGCCACAGGGTGGACAGCCCCAGCATTTT.

V and J are TRBV12-3 or TRBV12-4 and TRBJ1-5, with D tentatively TRBD1 (5 bases). CDR3 size: 16 residues. V lost 7 bases to trimming and J lost 1 base, with 17 bases between them. CDR3 nucleotide sequence: TGTGCCAGCACCCCGGGACGGGGCCTGAGCAATCAGCCCCAGCATTTT. This encodes CASTPGRGLSNQPQHF.

This clonotype was detected ten times or more. The chain recombines TRBV12-3 or TRBV12-4 with TRBJ2-1; weak D call: TRBD1 (6 bases). This CDR3 contains 18 residues. The V end was cut by 6 bases, the J end by 5 bases, with 26 bases between. The CDR3 here is CASSYYRNRDDPNNEQFF. The CDR3 DNA reads TGTGCCAGCAGCTACTACCGGAACAGGGACGACCCTAACAATGAGCAGTTCTTC.

This clonotype was seen only a few times. The chain couples TRBV4-3 to TRBJ2-1; D not resolved. V lost 1 base to trimming and J lost 2 bases, with 3 bases between them. CDR3 length: 13 residues. The germline CDR1 and CDR2 sequences are LGHNA and YSLEER. The CDR3 bases are TGCGCCAGCAGCCAAGTCCCCTACAATGAGCAGTTCTTC. Protein product: CASSQVPYNEQFF.

This CDR3 reads CASSLLTSGADTQYF. The CDR3 DNA follows: TGCGCCAGCAGCTTGTTAACCTCAGGGGCGGATACGCAGTATTTT. This rearrangement joins TRBV5-1 to TRBJ2-3, with D possibly TRBD1 on 6 matching bases. Trimming took off 1 base at V and 6 bases at J, with 15 bases between the two ends. The CDR3 totals 15 residues. Looked up from germline, CDR1 is SGHRS and CDR2 is YFSETQ. Full variable domain (outside the CDR3, taken from reference TRBV5-1 and TRBJ2-3): KAGVTQTPRYLIKTRGQQVTLSCSPISGHRSVSWYQQTPGQGLQFLFEYFSETQRNKGNFPGRFSGRQFSNSRSEMNVSTLELGDSALYLCASSLLTSGADTQYFGPGTRLTVL.

Only a few counts were recorded for this clonotype. The chain links TRBV6-1 to TRBJ2-1; 13 bases are a match to TRBD2. Germline trimming cut 8 bases from V and 7 bases from J; bases unmatched to any gene: 5. The CDR3 is 14 residues long. CDR1 and CDR2 from the germline V gene are MNHNS and SASEGT. The CDR3 DNA sequence: TGTGCCAGCTTTAGGGGACTAGCGGGAAATGAGCAGTTCTTC. Translating gives CASFRGLAGNEQFF.

CDR3 DNA: TGTGCCAGCAGCAGAGGGACTAGCGGGGATACGCAGTATTTT. Its translation: CASSRGTSGDTQYF. This sequence joins TRBV11-2 and TRBJ2-3, with 12 bases identical to TRBD2. Germline CDR1 reads SGHAT; CDR2 reads FQNNGV. The CDR3 totals 14 residues. V shed 5 bases, J shed 6 bases, and the junction held 3 bases outside the gene matches.

This sequence joins TRBV19 and TRBJ1-1, with 10 bases that match TRBD1. The CDR3 has 16 residues. Looked up from germline, CDR1 is LNHDA and CDR2 is SQIVND (reference sequence). V trimming: 5 bases; J trimming: 6 bases; junction bases outside the gene matches: 12. The CDR3 protein is CASSVGQGYLFAEAFF. The CDR3 DNA sequence: TGTGCCAGTAGTGTGGGACAGGGGTACCTGTTCGCTGAAGCTTTCTTT.

This chain uses TRBV4-2 with TRBJ2-3, with 9 bases identical to TRBD2. V gave up 1 base and J gave up 2 bases; unmatched junction bases: 1. The germline gives CDR1 LGHNA, CDR2 YNFKEQ. This CDR3 has 15 amino acids. CDR3 DNA sequence: TGTGCCAGCAGCCAAGGCGGGGGGGCCACAGATACGCAGTATTTT. Amino acid sequence: CASSQGGGATDTQYF.

This clonotype was counted only a few times. V usage is TRBV10-2 and J usage is TRBJ2-1; D unresolved. Germline CDR1 and CDR2: WSHSY and SAAADI. V was trimmed by 1 base and J by 8 bases, leaving 0 bases between them. The CDR3 loop spans 10 amino acids. The CDR3: CASSEYEQFF. DNA of the CDR3: TGCGCCAGCAGTGAGTATGAGCAGTTCTTC.

This clonotype has a handful of counts. V usage is TRBV12-3 or TRBV12-4 and J usage is TRBJ2-3, with TRBD2 identical over 13 bases. V dropped 6 bases and J dropped 4; count of bases not matched to a gene: 7. The CDR3 runs 16 residues. The CDR3 DNA follows: TGTGCCAGCAGCCGGACTAGCGGGAGTTTATCAGATACGCAGTATTTT. This gives the protein CASSRTSGSLSDTQYF.

The CDR3 DNA sequence: TGCAGTGCTAGGGCGGAGAGGACGGAATGGTACGAGCAGTACTTC. It yields the protein CSARAERTEWYEQYF. The V call is TRBV20-1, the J call TRBJ2-7; D ambiguous. V lost 3 bases, J lost 4 bases, and 19 bases lay in between. Germline CDR1 is DFQATT and CDR2 is SNEGSKA (reference sequence). There are 15 residues in the CDR3.

The V gene is TRBV28, the J gene TRBJ1-6; D remains ambiguous. This CDR3 comprises 15 residues. The V gene's germline CDR1 is MDHEN and CDR2 SYDVKM. Trimming took 6 bases from V and 10 from J, leaving 19 bases between them. The CDR3 nucleotides read TGTGCCAGCAGAATCGGGTCGAGCATGGGGTCACCCCTCCACTTT. It codes for CASRIGSSMGSPLHF.

V gene TRBV29-1 combines with J gene TRBJ2-1, with 9 positions matching TRBD2. V was clipped by 4 bases and J by 9 bases; unmatched bases: 10. Germline V lookup: CDR1 SQVTM, CDR2 ANQGSEA. This CDR3 spans 14 amino acids. CDR3 in DNA: TGCAGCGTTGGGGGGTTTACTAGCGGGTTTGAGCAGTTCTTC. It codes for CSVGGFTSGFEQFF.

The chain employs TRBV12-3 or TRBV12-4 and TRBJ2-1; either TRBD1 or TRBD2 may fit D (5 bases each). V lost 2 bases to trimming and J lost 0 bases, with 17 bases between them. The CDR3 contains 18 residues. The CDR3 DNA reads TGTGCCAGCAGTTTAATCCCGGAGGACACCAGCTCCTACAATGAGCAGTTCTTC. It encodes CASSLIPEDTSSYNEQFF.

The V call is TRBV18, the J call TRBJ2-7, with a tentative D call TRBD1 (5 bases). V was trimmed by 3 bases and J by 0 bases, leaving 9 bases between them. CDR1 is KGHSH, CDR2 LQKENI, per germline. The CDR3 is 14 residues long. In DNA form, the CDR3 reads TGTGCCAGCTCACCCAGGACATACTCCTACGAGCAGTACTTC. It is translated as CASSPRTYSYEQYF.